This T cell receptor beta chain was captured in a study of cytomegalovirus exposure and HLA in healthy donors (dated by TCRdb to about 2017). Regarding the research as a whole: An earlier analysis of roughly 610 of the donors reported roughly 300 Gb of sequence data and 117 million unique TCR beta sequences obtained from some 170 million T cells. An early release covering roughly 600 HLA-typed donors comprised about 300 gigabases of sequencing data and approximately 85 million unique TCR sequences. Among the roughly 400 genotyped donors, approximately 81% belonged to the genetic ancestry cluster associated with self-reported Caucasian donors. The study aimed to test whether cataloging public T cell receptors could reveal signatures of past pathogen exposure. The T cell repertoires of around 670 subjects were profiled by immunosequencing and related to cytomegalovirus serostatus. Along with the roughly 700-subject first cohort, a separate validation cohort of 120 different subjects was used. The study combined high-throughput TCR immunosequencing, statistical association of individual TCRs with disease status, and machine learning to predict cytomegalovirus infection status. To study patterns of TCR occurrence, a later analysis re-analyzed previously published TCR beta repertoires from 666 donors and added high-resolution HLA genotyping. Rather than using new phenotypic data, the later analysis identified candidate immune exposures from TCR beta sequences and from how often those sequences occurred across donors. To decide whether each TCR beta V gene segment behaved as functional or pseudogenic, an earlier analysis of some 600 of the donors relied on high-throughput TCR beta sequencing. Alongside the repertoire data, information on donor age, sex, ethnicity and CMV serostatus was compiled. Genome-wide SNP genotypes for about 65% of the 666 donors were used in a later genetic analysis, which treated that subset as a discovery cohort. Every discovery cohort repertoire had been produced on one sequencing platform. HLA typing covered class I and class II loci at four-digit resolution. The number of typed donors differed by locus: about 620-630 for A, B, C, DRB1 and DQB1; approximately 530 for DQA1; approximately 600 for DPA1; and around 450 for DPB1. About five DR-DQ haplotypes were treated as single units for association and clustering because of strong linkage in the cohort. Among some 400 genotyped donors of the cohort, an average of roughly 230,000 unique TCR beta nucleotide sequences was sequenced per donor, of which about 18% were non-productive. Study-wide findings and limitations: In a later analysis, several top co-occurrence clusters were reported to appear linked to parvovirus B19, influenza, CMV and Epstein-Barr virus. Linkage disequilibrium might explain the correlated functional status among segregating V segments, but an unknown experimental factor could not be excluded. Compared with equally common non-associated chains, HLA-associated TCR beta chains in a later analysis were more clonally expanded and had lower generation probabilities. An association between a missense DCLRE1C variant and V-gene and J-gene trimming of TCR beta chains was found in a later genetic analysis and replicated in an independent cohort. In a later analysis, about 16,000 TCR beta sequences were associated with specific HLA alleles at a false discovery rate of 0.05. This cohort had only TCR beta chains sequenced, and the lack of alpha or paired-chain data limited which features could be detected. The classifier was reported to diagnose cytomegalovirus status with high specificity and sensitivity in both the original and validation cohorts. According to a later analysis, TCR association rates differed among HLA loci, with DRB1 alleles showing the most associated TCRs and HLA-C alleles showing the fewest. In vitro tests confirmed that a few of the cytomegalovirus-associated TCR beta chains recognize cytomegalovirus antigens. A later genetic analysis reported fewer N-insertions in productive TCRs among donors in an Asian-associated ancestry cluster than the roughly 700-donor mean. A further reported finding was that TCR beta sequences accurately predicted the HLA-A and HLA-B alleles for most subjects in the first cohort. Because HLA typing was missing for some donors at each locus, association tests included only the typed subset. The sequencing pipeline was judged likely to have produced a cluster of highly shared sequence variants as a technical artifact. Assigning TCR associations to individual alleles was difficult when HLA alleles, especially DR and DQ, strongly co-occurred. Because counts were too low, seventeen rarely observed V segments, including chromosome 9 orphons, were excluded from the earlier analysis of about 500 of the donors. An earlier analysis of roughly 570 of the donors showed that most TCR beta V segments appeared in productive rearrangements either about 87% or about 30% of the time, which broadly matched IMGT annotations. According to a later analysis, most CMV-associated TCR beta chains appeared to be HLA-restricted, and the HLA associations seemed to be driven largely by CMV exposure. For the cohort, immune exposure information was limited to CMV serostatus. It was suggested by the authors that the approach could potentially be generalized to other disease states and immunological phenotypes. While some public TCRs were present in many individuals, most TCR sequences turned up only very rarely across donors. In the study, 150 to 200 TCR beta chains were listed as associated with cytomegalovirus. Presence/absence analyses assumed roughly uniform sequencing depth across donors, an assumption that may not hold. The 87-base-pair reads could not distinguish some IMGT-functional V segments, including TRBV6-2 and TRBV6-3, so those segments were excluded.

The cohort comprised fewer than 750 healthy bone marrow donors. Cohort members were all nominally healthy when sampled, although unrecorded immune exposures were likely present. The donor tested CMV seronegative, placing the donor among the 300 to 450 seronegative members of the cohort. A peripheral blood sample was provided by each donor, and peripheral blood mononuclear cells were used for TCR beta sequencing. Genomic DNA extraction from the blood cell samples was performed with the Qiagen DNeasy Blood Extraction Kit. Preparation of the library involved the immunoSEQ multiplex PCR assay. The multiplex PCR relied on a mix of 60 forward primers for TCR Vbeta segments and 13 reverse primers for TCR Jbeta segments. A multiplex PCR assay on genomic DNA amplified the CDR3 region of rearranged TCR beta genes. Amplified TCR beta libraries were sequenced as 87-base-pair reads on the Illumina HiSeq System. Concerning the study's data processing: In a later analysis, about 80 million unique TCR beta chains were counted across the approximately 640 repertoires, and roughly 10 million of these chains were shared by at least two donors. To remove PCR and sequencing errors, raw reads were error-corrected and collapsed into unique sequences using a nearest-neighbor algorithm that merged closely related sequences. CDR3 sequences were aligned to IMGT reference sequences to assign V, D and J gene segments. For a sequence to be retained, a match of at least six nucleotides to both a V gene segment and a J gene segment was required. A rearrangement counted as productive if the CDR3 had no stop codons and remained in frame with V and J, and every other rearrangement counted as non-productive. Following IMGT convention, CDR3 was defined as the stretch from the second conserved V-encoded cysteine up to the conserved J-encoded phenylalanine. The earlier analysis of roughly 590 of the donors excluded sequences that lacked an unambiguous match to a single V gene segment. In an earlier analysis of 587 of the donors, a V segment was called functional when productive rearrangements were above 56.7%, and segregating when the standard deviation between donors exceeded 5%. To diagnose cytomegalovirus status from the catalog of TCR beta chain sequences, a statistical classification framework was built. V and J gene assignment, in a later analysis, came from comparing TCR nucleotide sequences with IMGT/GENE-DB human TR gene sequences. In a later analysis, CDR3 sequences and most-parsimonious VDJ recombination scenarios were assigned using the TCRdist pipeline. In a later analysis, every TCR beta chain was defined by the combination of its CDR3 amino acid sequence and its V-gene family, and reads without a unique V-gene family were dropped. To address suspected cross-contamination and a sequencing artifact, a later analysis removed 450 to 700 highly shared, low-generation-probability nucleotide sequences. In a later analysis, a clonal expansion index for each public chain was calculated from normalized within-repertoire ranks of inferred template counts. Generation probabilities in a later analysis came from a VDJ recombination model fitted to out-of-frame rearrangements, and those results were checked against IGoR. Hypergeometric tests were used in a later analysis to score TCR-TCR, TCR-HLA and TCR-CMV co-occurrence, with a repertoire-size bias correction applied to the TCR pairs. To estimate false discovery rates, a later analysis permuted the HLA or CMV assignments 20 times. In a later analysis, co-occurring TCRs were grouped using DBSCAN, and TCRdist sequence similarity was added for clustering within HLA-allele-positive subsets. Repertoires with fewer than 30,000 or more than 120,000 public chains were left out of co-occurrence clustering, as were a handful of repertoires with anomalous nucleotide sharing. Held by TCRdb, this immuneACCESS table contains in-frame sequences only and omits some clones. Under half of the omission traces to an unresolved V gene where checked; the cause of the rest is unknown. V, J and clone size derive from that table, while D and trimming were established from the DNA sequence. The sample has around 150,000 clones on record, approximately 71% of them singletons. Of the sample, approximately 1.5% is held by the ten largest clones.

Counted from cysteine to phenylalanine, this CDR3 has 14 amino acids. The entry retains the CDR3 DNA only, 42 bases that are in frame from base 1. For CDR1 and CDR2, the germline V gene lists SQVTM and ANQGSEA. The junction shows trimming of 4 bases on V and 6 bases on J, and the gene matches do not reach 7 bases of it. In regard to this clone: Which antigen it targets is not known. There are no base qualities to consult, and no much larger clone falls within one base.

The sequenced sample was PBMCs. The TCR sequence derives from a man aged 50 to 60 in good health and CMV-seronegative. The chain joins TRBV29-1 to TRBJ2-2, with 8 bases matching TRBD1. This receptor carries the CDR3 CSVGTGTAAGELFF. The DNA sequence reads TGCAGCGTTGGGACAGGGACGGCGGCCGGGGAGCTGTTTTTT.